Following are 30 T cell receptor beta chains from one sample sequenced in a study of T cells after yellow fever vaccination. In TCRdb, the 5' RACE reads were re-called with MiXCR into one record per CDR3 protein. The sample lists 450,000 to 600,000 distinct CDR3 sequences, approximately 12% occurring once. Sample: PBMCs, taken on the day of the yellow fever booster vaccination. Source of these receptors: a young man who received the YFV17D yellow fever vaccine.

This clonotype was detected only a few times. CDR3 coding DNA: TGCGCCAGCAGCCAAGGGGACCAGCTTTATTCACCCCTCCACTTT. Translating gives CASSQGDQLYSPLHF. The V gene is TRBV4-1, the J gene TRBJ1-6; tentatively, D is TRBD1 (5 bases). CDR1 and CDR2 from the germline V gene are MGHRA and YSYEKL. The V gene lost 1 base and the J gene lost 8 bases, with 12 bases spanning the gap. The CDR3 is 15 residues long.

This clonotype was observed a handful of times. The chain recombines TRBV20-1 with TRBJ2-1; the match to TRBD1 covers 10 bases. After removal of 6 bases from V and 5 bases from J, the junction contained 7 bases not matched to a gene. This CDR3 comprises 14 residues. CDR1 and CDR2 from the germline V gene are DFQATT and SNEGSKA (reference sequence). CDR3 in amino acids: CSAGRDRGNNEQFF. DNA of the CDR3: TGCAGTGCCGGCAGGGACAGGGGTAACAATGAGCAGTTCTTC.

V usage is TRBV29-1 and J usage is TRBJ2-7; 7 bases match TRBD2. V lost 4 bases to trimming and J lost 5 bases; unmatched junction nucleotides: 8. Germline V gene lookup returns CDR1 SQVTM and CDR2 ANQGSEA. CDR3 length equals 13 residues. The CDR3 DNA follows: TGCAGCGTTGTAGGGGAGGGGATAGACGAGCAGTACTTC. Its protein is CSVVGEGIDEQYF.

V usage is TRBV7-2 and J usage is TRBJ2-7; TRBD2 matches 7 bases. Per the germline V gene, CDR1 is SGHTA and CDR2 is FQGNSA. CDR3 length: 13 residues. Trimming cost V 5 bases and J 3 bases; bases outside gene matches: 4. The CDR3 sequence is CASSPSGHYEQYF. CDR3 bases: TGTGCCAGCAGCCCTAGCGGACACTACGAGCAGTACTTC. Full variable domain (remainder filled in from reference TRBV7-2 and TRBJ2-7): GAGVSQSPSNKVTEKGKDVELRCDPISGHTALYWYRQSLGQGLEFLIYFQGNSAPDKSGLPSDRFSAERTGGSVSTLTIQRTQQEDSAVYLCASSPSGHYEQYFGPGTRLTVT.

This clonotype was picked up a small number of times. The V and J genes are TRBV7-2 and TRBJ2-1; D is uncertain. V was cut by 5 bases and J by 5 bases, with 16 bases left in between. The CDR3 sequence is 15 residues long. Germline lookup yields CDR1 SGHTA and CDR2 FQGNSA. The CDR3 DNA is TGTGCCAGCAGCCCTGCCGTGGTGGTAAACAATGAGCAGTTCTTC. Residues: CASSPAVVVNNEQFF.

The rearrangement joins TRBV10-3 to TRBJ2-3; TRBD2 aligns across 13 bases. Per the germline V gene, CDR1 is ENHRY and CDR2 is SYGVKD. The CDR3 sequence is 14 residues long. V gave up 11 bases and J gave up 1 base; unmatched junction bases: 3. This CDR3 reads CAAGTSGGTDTQYF. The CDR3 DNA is TGTGCCGCCGGGACTAGCGGGGGCACAGATACGCAGTATTTT.

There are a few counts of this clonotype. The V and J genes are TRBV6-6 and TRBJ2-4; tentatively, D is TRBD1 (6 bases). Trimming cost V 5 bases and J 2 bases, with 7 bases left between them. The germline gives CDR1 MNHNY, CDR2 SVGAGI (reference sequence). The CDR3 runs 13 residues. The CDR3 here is CASSQGTKNIQYF. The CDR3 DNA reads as TGTGCCAGCAGTCAGGGGACCAAAAACATTCAGTACTTC.

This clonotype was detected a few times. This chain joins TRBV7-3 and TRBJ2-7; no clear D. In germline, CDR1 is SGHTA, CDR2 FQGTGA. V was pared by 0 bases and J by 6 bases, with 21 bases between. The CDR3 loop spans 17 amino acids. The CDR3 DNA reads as TGTGCCAGCAGCTTAACCGGCAGCCCCGGACCAGCAACCGAGCAGTACTTC. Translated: CASSLTGSPGPATEQYF.

The CDR3 loop is CASSQDFGSSYEQYF. CDR3 sequence (DNA): TGCGCCAGCAGCCAAGACTTCGGTAGCTCCTACGAGCAGTACTTC. The J gene is TRBJ2-7, the V gene TRBV4-3; D gene unclear. Germline loops: CDR1 LGHNA, CDR2 YSLEER. Deletions cut 0 bases from V and 0 bases from J, with 9 bases between. The CDR3 is 15 residues long.

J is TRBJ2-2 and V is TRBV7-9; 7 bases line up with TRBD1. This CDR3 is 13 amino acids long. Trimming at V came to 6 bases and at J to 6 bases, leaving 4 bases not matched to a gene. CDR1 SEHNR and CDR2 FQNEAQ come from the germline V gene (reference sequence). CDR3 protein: CASSWDSSGELFF. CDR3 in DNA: TGTGCCAGCAGTTGGGACAGTTCCGGGGAGCTGTTTTTT.

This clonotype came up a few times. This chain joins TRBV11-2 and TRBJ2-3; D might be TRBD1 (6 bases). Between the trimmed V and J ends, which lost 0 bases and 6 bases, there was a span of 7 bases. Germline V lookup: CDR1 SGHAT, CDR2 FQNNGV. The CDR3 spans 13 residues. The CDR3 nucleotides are TGTGCCAGCAGCTTAGAAAGGGGGGATACGCAGTATTTT. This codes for CASSLERGDTQYF.

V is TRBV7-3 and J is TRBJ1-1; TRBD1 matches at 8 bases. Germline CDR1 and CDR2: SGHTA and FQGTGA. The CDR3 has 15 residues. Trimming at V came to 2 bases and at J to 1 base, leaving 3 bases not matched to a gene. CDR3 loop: CASSLRGQANTEAFF. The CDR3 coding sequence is TGTGCCAGCAGCTTACGGGGACAGGCGAACACTGAAGCTTTCTTT.

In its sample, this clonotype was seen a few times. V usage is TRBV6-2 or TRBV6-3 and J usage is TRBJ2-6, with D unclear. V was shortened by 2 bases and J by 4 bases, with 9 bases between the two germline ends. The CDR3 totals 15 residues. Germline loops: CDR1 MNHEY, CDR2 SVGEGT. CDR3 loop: CASSYDGSGANVLTF. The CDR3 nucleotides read TGTGCCAGCAGTTACGACGGCTCCGGGGCCAACGTCCTGACTTTC.

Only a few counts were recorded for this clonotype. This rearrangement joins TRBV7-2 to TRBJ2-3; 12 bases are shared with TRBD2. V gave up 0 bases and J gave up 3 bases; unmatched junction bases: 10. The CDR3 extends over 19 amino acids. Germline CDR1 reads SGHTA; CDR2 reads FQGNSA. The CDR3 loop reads CASSLARLAGGRGTDTQYF. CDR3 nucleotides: TGTGCCAGCAGCTTAGCGAGGCTAGCGGGAGGGAGAGGGACAGATACGCAGTATTTT. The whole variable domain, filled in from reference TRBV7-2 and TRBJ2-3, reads GAGVSQSPSNKVTEKGKDVELRCDPISGHTALYWYRQSLGQGLEFLIYFQGNSAPDKSGLPSDRFSAERTGGSVSTLTIQRTQQEDSAVYLCASSLARLAGGRGTDTQYFGPGTRLTVL.

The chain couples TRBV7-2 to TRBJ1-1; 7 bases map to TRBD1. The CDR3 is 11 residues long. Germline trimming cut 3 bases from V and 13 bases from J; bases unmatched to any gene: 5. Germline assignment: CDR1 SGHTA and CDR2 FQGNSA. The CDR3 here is CASSFGTVNFF. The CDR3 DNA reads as TGTGCCAGCAGCTTCGGGACAGTCAATTTCTTT.

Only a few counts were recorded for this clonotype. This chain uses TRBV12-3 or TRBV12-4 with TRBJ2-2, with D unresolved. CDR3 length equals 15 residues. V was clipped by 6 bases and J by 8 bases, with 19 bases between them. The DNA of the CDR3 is TGTGCCAGCAGCCATGGACCCGCAACCGGGGGGGAGCTGTTTTTT. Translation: CASSHGPATGGELFF.

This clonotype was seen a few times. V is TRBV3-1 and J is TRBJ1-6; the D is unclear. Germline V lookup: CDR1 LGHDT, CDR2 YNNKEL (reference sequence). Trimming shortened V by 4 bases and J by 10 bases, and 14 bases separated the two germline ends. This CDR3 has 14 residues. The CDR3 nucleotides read TGTGCCAGCAGCCGCCTCGGGATGGGATCACCCCTCCACTTT. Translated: CASSRLGMGSPLHF.

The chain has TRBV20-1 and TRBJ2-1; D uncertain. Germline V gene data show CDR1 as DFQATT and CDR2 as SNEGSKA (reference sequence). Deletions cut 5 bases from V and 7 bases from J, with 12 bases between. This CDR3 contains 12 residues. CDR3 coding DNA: TGCAGTGCTGCCCCACTTGGTAATGAGCAGTTCTTC. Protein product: CSAAPLGNEQFF.

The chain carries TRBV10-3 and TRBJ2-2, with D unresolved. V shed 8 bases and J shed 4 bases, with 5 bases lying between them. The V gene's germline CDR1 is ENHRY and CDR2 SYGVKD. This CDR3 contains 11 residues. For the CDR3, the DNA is TGTGCCATCTGGGCCACCGGGGAGCTGTTTTTT. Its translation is CAIWATGELFF.

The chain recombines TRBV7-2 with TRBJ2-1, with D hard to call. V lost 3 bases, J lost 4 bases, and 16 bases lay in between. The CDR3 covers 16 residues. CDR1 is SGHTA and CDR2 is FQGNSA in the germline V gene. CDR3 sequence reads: CASSFSGSGGYNEQFF. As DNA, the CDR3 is TGTGCCAGCAGCTTTTCAGGTTCGGGTGGGTACAATGAGCAGTTCTTC.

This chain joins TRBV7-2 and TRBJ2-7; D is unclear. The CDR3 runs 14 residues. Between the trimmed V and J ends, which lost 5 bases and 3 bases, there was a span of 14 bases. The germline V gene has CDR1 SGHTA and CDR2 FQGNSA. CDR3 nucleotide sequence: TGTGCCAGCAGCAATCGGGCAGCAGGCTACGAGCAGTACTTC. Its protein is CASSNRAAGYEQYF.

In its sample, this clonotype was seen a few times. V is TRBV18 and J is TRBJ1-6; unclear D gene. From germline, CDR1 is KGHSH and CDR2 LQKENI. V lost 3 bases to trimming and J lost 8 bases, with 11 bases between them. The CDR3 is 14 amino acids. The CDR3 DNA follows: TGTGCCAGCTCACCGTTGGGTAAAGATTCACCCCTCCACTTT. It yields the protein CASSPLGKDSPLHF.

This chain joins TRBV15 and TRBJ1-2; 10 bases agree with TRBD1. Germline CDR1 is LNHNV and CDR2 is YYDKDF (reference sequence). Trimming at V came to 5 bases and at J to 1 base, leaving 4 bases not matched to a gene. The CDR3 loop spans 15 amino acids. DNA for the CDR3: TGTGCCACCAGCGGGAGGACAGGGGGTAACTATGGCTACACCTTC. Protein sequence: CATSGRTGGNYGYTF.

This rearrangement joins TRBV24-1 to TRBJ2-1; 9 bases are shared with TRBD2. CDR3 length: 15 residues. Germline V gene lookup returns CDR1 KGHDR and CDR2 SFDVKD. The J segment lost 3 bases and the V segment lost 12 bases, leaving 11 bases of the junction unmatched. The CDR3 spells CAVGTDSGSYNEQFF. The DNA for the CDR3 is TGTGCCGTAGGGACGGATAGCGGGAGCTACAATGAGCAGTTCTTC.

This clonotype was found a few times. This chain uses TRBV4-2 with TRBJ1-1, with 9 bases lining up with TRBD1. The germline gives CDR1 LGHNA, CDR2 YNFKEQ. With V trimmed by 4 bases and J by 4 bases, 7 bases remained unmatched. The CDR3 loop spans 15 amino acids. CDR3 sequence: CASSPDRGGVTEAFF. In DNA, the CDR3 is TGTGCCAGCAGCCCGGACAGGGGAGGTGTCACTGAAGCTTTCTTT.

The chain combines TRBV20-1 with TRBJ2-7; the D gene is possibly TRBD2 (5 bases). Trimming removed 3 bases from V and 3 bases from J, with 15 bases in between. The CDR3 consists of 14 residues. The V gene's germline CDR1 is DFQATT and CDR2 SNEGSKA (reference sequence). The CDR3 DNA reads TGCAGTGCTAGTTCGGTGGAGCGGTACTACGAGCAGTACTTC. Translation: CSASSVERYYEQYF.

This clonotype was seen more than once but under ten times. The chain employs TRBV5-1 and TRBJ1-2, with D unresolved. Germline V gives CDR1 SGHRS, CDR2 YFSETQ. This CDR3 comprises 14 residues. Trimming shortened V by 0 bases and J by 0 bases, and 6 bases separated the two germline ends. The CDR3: CASSLDVSNYGYTF. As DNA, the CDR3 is TGCGCCAGCAGCTTGGATGTATCTAACTATGGCTACACCTTC.

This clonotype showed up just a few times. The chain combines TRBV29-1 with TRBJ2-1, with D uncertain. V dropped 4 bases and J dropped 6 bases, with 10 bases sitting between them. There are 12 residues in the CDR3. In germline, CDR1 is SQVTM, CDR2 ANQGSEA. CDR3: CSVAGSANEQFF. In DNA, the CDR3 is TGCAGCGTTGCCGGGTCAGCCAATGAGCAGTTCTTC.

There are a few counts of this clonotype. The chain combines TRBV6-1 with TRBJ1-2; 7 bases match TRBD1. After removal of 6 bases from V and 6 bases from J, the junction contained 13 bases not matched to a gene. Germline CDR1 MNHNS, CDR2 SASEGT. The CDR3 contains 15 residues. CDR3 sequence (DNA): TGTGCCAGCAGGGTCCGTTACCAGGGGGTACATGGCTACACCTTC. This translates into CASRVRYQGVHGYTF.

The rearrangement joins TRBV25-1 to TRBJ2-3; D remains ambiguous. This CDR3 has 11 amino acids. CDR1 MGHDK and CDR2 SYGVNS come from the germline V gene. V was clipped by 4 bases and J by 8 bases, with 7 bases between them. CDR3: CASSGPGTQYF. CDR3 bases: TGTGCCAGCAGTGGCCCCGGTACGCAGTATTTT.